This TCR beta chain appears in the sequencing data of a study of cytomegalovirus exposure and HLA in healthy donors. Regarding the study as a whole: A subsequent analysis found that TCR clusters from the first cohort also tended to co-occur in the 110 or so validation repertoires, with roughly 95% of cluster scores above 0. The CMV antigen specificity of a few CMV-associated chains was confirmed through in vitro analysis.

Germline V CDR1 and CDR2: SGHAT, FQNNGV. The CDR3 extends over 19 amino acids. V lost 5 bases, J lost 7 bases, and 19 bases stayed unmatched. Sequencing used immunoSEQ multiplex PCR; TCRdb keeps in-frame clones, though not all of them. The data hold around 50,000 clones, with about 94% observed a single time. With respect to this clone: As yet, its antigen is unknown.

The origin of this receptor is a woman between 18 and 29 years old in good health and CMV-seropositive. This chain connects TRBV11-2 to TRBJ2-2, with 10 bases matching TRBD2. Sequencing was done on a sample of PBMCs. In DNA, the CDR3 is TGTGCCAGCAGCCCGATCAAAAGACTAGCGGGTGGTTCGGGCGGGGAGCTGTTTTTT. This encodes CASSPIKRLAGGSGGELFF.